Listed below are T cell receptor beta chains from one sample, sequenced in a study of cytomegalovirus exposure and HLA in healthy donors. Measured with immunoSEQ multiplex PCR; TCRdb has only the in-frame clones, and not every one. This sample has about 130,000 clones, with around two thirds found just once. Sequenced sample: PBMCs. These receptors all come from a human donor in good health. Each CDR3 is given without its conserved first and last residue. Fields, in order: V gene, clone size, CDR3 length, J gene, CDR3 protein. Clone size is not always given. Where it is, it says once, few, many or a class for expanded clones.

TRBV28,NA,14,TRBJ1-3,ASSRGTGPYGNTIY
TRBV2,NA,12,TRBJ2-7,ASSEAAGYYEQY
TRBV7-8,NA,12,TRBJ2-2,ASSLSPNAGELF
TRBV5-1,few,16,TRBJ2-2,ASSLAGKGQGSSGELF
TRBV9,NA,13,TRBJ2-3,ASSVGTGVTDTQY
TRBV19,NA,12,TRBJ1-2,ASSTGPANYGYT
TRBV6-6,few,14,TRBJ1-5,ASSRTGGASNQPQH
TRBV5-8,NA,13,TRBJ2-1,ASSRGQGVYNEQF
TRBV5-1,NA,13,TRBJ2-7,ASSLEWLAEGEQY
TRBV27,NA,12,TRBJ1-2,ASSPGTGHRGYT
TRBV5-1,few,12,TRBJ1-4,ASSTRTGGEKLF
TRBV7-3,NA,12,TRBJ2-3,ASSFSGGRDTQY
TRBV9,NA,15,TRBJ1-2,ASSVGDRGRSDYGYT
TRBV19,NA,14,TRBJ1-2,ASSIGRTDANYGYT
TRBV21-1,few,10,TRBJ2-7,ASTNPHLRTY
TRBV6-1,NA,12,TRBJ2-2,ASRGQVNTGELF
TRBV5-4,many,13,TRBJ2-3,ASSWDRSSTDTQY
TRBV7-3,NA,16,TRBJ2-1,ASSTTSGTPSFYNEQF
TRBV2,NA,11,TRBJ2-5,ASSFQLPRDQY
TRBV9,NA,14,TRBJ1-6,ASSVNGDTYNSPLH
TRBV5-4,few,13,TRBJ1-2,ASSLAGTGGGGYT
TRBV30,NA,12,TRBJ1-6,AWSRDREISPLH
TRBV19,few,15,TRBJ2-2,ASSTGTGGVNTGELF
TRBV7-3,NA,14,TRBJ2-2,ASSLTGGAGTGELF
TRBV19,NA,12,TRBJ2-7,ASSRTGTSYEQY
TRBV6-5,few,12,TRBJ1-2,ASSLMGQVYGYT